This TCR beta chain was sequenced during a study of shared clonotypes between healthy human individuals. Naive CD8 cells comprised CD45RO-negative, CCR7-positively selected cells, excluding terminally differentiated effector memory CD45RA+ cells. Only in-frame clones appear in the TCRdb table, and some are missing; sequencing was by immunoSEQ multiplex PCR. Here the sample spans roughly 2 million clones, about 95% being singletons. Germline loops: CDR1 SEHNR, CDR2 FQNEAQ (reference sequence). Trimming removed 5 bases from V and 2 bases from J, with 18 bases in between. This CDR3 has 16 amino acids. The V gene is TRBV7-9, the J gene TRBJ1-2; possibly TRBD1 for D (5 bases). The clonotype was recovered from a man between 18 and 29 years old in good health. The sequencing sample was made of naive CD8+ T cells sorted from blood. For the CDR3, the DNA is TGTGCCAGCAGCCCCGAGGGGACCTCGGGCAACTATGGCTACACCTTC. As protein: CASSPEGTSGNYGYTF.